The 9 T cell receptor beta chains below were found in one sample sequenced in a study of cytomegalovirus exposure and HLA in healthy donors. Measured with immunoSEQ multiplex PCR; TCRdb has only the in-frame clones, and not every one. The sample lists 150,000 to 200,000 clones, around 84% seen once, with less than 8.5% in the top ten. Sequencing used PBMCs. These receptors originate from a man between 18 and 35 years old in good health and CMV-seropositive.

Comment on this clone: At one boundary the junction diverges from the germline segment, which might be a read error. The chain's CDR3 is CASSSDGTGVF. The CDR3 DNA reads TGTGCCAGCAGCTCGGACGGCACGGGGGTCTTC. The chain couples TRBV7-9 to TRBJ2-1; D perhaps matches TRBD2 (6 bases). Per the germline V gene, CDR1 is SEHNR and CDR2 is FQNEAQ (reference sequence). The CDR3 runs 11 residues.

About this clone itself: A read error may account for a junction end that differs from germline. The V gene is TRBV9, the J gene TRBJ1-4; D is unclear. Germline V gene data show CDR1 as SGDLS and CDR2 as YYNGEE. The CDR3 loop spans 14 amino acids. CDR3 coding DNA: TGTGCCAGCAGCGTAGGGCCACGGGATGAAAAATTGTTTTTT. Translating it yields CASSVGPRDEKLFF.

The rearrangement uses TRBV18 and TRBJ1-4, with D maybe TRBD1 (5 bases). The CDR3 is 14 residues long. V was trimmed by 3 bases and J by 9 bases, leaving 14 bases between them. Looked up from germline, CDR1 is KGHSH and CDR2 is LQKENI. CDR3 amino acids: CASSPVSGGKKLFF. CDR3 in DNA: TGTGCCAGCTCACCGGTTTCGGGGGGAAAAAAACTGTTTTTT.

This chain uses TRBV11-1 with TRBJ2-5; D is uncertain. V lost 11 bases and J lost 0, with 10 bases in between. Germline CDR1 SGHAT, CDR2 FQDESV (reference sequence). This CDR3 has 12 residues. The CDR3 DNA reads TGTGCCGTATCGGGTAACCAAGAGACCCAGTACTTC. This codes for CAVSGNQETQYF.

This chain joins TRBV25-1 and TRBJ2-3, with D tentatively TRBD2 (5 bases). The CDR3 has 12 residues. Germline CDR1 is MGHDK and CDR2 is SYGVNS. V was shortened by 2 bases and J by 7 bases, with 7 bases between the two germline ends. The CDR3, as DNA: TGTGCCAGCAGTGAACCGGGAAATACGCAGTATTTT. Amino acids: CASSEPGNTQYF. Looking up the rest from reference TRBV25-1 and TRBJ2-3 gives the full variable domain: EADIYQTPRYLVIGTGKKITLECSQTMGHDKMYWYQQDPGMELHLIHYSYGVNSTEKGDLSSESTVSRIRTEHFPLTLESARPSHTSQYLCASSEPGNTQYFGPGTRLTVL.

V usage is TRBV28 and J usage is TRBJ1-4, with TRBD1 as a possible D gene (5 bases). V was clipped by 3 bases and J by 0 bases, with 14 bases between them. This CDR3 region has 17 residues. Germline V gene sequence: CDR1 MDHEN, CDR2 SYDVKM. In nucleotides, the CDR3 is TGTGCCAGCAGTTTCGGAGGGGTGTCGGCAACTAATGAAAAACTGTTTTTT. As protein: CASSFGGVSATNEKLFF.

V usage is TRBV28 and J usage is TRBJ1-2; the match to TRBD1 covers 7 bases. The CDR3 runs 13 residues. CDR1 MDHEN and CDR2 SYDVKM come from the germline V gene. Germline trimming cut 6 bases from V and 8 bases from J; bases unmatched to any gene: 9. The CDR3 sequence is CASRVTGVQGYTF. The DNA of the CDR3 is TGTGCCAGCAGGGTCACAGGGGTACAGGGCTACACCTTC.

Remarks on this clone: The germline gene is not matched at one end of the junction; a read error may be the cause. Additional DNA sequences in this sample encode the identical CDR3. The chain carries TRBV5-1 and TRBJ2-2; 13 bases are a match to TRBD2. CDR3 length: 16 amino acids. Germline V gene lookup returns CDR1 SGHRS and CDR2 YFSETQ. The CDR3 DNA is TGCGCCAGCAGTTTGGGACTAGCGGGAAACACCGGGGAGCTGTTTTTT. This codes for CASSLGLAGNTGELFF.

The V and J genes are TRBV15 and TRBJ2-6, with 8 bases lining up with TRBD2. The germline CDR1 and CDR2 sequences are LNHNV and YYDKDF (reference sequence). CDR3 length: 15 residues. The J segment lost 6 bases and the V segment lost 1 base, leaving 2 bases of the junction unmatched. CDR3 sequence reads: CATSRGGGPANVLTF. In DNA form, the CDR3 reads TGTGCCACCAGCAGAGGCGGGGGGCCGGCCAACGTCCTGACTTTC.